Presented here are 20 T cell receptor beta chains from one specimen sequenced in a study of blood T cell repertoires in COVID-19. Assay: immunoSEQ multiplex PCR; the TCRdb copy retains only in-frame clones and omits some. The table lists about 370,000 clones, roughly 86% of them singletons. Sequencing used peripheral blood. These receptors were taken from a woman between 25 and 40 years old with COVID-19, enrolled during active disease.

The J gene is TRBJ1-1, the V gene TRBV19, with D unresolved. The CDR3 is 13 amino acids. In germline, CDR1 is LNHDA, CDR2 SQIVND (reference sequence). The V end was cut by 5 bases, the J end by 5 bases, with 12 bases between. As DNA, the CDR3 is TGTGCCAGTAGTGGGGAGGCGGGTACTGAAGCTTTCTTT. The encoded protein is CASSGEAGTEAFF.

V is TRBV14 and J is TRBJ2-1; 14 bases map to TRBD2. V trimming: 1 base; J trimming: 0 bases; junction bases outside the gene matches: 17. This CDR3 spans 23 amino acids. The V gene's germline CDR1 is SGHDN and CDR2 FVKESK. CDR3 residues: CASSQGPFPGTSGSHSSYNEQFF. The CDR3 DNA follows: TGTGCCAGCAGCCAAGGTCCCTTCCCCGGGACTAGCGGGAGCCACAGCTCCTACAATGAGCAGTTCTTC.

As DNA, the CDR3 is TGTGCCAGCAGCCCCAGGGACAGGGAGGAGCAGTTCTTC. This sequence encodes CASSPRDREEQFF. The chain links TRBV7-9 to TRBJ2-1; 9 bases are shared with TRBD1. The CDR3 has 13 residues. Germline V gene lookup returns CDR1 SEHNR and CDR2 FQNEAQ (reference sequence). The trim removed 5 bases at V and 10 bases at J, leaving 6 bases unmatched.

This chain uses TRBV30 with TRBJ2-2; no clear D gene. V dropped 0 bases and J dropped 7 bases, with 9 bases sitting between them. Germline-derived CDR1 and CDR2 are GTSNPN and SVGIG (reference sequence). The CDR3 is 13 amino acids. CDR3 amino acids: CAWSVLPNGELFF. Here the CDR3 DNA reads TGTGCCTGGAGTGTACTCCCGAACGGGGAGCTGTTTTTT.

In DNA, the CDR3 is TGCGCCAGCAGCTCTGAGACTAGCGGGTGGGATACGCAGTATTTT. Translating gives CASSSETSGWDTQYF. The chain carries TRBV5-1 and TRBJ2-3; 10 nucleotides align to TRBD2. Germline V gives CDR1 SGHRS, CDR2 YFSETQ. Germline trimming cut 3 bases from V and 6 bases from J; bases unmatched to any gene: 7. The CDR3 runs 15 residues.

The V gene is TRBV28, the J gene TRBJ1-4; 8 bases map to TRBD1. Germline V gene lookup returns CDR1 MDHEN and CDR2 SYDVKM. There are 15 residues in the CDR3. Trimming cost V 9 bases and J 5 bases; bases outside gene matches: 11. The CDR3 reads CASENFGQGNEKLFF. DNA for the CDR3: TGTGCCAGTGAAAACTTCGGACAGGGCAATGAAAAACTGTTTTTT.

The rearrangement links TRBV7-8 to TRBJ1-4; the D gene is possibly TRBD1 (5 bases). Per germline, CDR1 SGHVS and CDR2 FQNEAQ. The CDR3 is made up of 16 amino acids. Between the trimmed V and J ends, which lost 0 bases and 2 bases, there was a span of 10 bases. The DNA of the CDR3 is TGTGCCAGCAGCTTAGCGTCTGGGGGGACTAATGAAAAACTGTTTTTT. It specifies CASSLASGGTNEKLFF.

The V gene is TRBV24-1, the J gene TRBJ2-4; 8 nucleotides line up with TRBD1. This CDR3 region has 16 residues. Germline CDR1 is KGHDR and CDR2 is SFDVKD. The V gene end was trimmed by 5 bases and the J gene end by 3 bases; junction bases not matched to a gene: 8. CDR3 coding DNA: TGTGCCACCAGTGTCTTCGGACAGGGCGGCAAAAACATTCAGTACTTC. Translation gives CATSVFGQGGKNIQYF.

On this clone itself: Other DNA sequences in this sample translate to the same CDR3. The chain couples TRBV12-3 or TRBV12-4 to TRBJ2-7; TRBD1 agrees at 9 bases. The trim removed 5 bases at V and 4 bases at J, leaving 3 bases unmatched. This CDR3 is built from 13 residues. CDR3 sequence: CASSTGQGYEQYF. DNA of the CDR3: TGTGCCAGCAGTACGGGACAGGGATACGAGCAGTACTTC.

For the CDR3, the DNA is TGTGCCAGTAGTCCACCCCCACAGGGGAGCAATCAGCCCCAGCATTTT. It specifies CASSPPPQGSNQPQHF. This rearrangement joins TRBV19 to TRBJ1-5; 7 nucleotides match TRBD1. The trim removed 5 bases at V and 1 base at J, leaving 8 bases unmatched. CDR1 and CDR2 from the germline V gene are LNHDA and SQIVND (reference sequence). The CDR3 has 16 residues.

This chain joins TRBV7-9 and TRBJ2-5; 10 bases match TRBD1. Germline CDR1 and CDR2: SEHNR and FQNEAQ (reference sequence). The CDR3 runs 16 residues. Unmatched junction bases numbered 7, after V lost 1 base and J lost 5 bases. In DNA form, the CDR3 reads TGTGCCAGCAGCTTAGTTGGGACAGGGGTTGTGGAGACCCAGTACTTC. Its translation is CASSLVGTGVVETQYF.

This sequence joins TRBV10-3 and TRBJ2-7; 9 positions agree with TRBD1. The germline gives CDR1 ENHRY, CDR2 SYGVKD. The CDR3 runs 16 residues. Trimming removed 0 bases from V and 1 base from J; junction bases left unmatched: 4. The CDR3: CAISESMGQGSYEQYF. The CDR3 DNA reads TGTGCCATCAGTGAGTCGATGGGACAGGGATCCTACGAGCAGTACTTC.

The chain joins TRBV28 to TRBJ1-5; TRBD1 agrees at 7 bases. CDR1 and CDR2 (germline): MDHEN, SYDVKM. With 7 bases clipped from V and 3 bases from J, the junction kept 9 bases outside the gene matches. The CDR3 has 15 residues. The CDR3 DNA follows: TGTGCCAGCACCGAAGGGACAGCACCCAATCAGCCCCAGCATTTT. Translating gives CASTEGTAPNQPQHF.

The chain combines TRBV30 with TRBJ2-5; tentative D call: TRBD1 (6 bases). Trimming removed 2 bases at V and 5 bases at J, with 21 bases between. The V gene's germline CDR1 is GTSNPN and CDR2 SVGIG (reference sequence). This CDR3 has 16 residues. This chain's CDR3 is CAWSRVPQGPGETQYF. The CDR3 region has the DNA TGTGCCTGGAGTCGAGTCCCCCAGGGGCCGGGGGAGACCCAGTACTTC.

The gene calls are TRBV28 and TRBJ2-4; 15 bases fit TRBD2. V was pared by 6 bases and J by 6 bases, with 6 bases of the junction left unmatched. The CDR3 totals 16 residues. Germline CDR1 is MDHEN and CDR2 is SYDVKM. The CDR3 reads CASRRTSGRVVNIQYF. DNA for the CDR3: TGTGCCAGCAGGCGGACTAGCGGGAGGGTAGTAAACATTCAGTACTTC. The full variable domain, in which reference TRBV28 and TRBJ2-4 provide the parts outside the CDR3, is DVKVTQSSRYLVKRTGEKVFLECVQDMDHENMFWYRQDPGLGLRLIYFSYDVKMKEKGDIPEGYSVSREKKERFSLILESASTNQTSMYLCASRRTSGRVVNIQYFGAGTRLSVL.

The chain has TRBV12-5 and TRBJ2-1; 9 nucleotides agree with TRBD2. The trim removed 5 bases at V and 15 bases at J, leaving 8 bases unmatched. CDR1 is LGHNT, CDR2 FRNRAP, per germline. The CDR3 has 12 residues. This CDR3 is CASGPGLASVFF. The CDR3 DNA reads TGTGCTAGTGGTCCTGGACTAGCGTCGGTGTTCTTC.

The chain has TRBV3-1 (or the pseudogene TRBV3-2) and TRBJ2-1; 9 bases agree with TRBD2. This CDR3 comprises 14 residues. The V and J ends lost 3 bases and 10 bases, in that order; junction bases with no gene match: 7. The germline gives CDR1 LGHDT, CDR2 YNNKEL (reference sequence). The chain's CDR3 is CASSQGTSIREQFF. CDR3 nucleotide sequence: TGTGCCAGCAGCCAGGGGACTAGCATCCGCGAGCAGTTCTTC.

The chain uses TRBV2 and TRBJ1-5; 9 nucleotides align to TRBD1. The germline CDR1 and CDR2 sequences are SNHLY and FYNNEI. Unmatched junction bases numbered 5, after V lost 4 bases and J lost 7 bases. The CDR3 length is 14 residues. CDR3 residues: CASSVRTGDQPQHF. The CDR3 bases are TGTGCCAGCAGTGTCCGGACAGGGGACCAGCCCCAGCATTTT.

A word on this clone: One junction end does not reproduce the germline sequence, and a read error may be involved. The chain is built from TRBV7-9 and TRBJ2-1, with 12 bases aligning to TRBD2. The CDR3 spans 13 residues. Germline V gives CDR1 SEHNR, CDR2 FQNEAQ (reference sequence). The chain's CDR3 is CAREDSLAGGLIF. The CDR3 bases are TGTGCCAGGGAAGACTCACTAGCGGGAGGCTTGATCTTC. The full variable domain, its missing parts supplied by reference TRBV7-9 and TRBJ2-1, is DTGVSQNPRHKITKRGQNVTFRCDPISEHNRLYWYRQTLGQGPEFLTYFQNEAQLEKSRLLSDRFSAERPKGSFSTLEIQRTEQGDSAMYLCAREDSLAGGLIFGPGTRLTVL.

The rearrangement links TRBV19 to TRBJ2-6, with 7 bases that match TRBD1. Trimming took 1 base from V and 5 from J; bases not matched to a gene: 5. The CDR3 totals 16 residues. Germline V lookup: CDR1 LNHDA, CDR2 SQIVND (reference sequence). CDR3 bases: TGTGCCAGTAGTATAGGCGGACAGGTCTGGGCCAACGTCCTGACTTTC. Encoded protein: CASSIGGQVWANVLTF. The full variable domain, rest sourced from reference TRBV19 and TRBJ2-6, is DGGITQSPKYLFRKEGQNVTLSCEQNLNHDAMYWYRQDPGQGLRLIYYSQIVNDFQKGDIAEGYSVSREKKESFPLTVTSAQKNPTAFYLCASSIGGQVWANVLTFGAGSRLTVL.